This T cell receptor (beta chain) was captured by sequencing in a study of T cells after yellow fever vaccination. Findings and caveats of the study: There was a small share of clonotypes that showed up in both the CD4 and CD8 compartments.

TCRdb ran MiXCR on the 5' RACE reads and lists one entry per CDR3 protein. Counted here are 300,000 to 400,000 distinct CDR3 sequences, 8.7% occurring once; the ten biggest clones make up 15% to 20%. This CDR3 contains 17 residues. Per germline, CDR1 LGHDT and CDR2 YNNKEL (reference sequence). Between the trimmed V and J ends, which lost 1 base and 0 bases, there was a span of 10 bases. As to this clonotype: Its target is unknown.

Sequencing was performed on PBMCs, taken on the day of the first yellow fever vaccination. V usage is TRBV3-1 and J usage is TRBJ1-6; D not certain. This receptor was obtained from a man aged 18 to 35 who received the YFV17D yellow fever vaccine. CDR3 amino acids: CASSQGRGGSYNSPLHF. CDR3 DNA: TGTGCCAGCAGCCAAGGACGGGGTGGCTCCTATAATTCACCCCTCCACTTT.